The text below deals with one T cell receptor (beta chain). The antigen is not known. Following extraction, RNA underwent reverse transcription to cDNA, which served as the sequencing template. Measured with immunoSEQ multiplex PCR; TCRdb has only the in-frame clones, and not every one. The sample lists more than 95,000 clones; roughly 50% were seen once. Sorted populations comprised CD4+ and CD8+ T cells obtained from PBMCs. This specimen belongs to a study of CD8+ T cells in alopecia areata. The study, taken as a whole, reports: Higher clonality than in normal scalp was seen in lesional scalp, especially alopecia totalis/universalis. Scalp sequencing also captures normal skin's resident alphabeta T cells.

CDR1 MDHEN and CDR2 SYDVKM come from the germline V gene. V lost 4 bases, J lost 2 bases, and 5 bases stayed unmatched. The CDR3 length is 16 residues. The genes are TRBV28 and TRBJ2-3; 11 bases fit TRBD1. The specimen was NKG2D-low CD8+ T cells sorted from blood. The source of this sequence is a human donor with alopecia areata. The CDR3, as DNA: TGTGCCAGCAGTTCGTGGACAGGGGGCAACACAGATACGCAGTATTTT. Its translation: CASSSWTGGNTDTQYF.